Below, one TCR beta chain is given with its context. The antigen remains unidentified. These data come from a study of T cell responses to AZD1222 COVID-19 vaccine. General study results and limits: Seropositive status at baseline applied to only a handful of AZD1222 recipients. Nearly half of spike-specific TCRs reportedly go after variant regions that carry no mutations. Donor demographics were predominantly white British with a female majority; clonal diversity may be underestimated.

The CDR3 is made up of 11 amino acids. Looked up from germline, CDR1 is DFQATT and CDR2 is SNEGSKA (reference sequence). The germline V and J ends were trimmed by 5 bases and 7 bases, with 9 bases remaining between them. The table came from immunoSEQ multiplex PCR; TCRdb's copy has only in-frame clones and leaves some out. The sample holds some 92,000 clones, around 90% seen once. This specimen consisted of peripheral blood, obtained on day 0 of MenACWY control vaccination. The rearrangement uses TRBV20-1 and TRBJ1-5; TRBD1 might be the D (6 bases). The TCR sequence derives from an adult in good health. This CDR3 is CSAGRGQPQHF. CDR3 sequence (DNA): TGCAGTGCTGGCAGGGGACAGCCCCAGCATTTT.